The text below deals with one T cell receptor (beta chain). This entry comes from a study of blood T cell repertoires in COVID-19. For the study at large: COVID-19 samples collected from the United States, Italy and Spain covered acute and convalescent phases. In each case, the material was cDNA or gDNA derived from T cells, B-cell-depleted T cells, or PBMCs.

In the study's own analysis: It was from reference gene primer amplification that nucleated cell counts were estimated. The table came from immunoSEQ multiplex PCR; TCRdb's copy has only in-frame clones and leaves some out. V and J calls and clone size are those listed in that table; D and trimming were worked out from the DNA. The repertoire holds about 210,000 clones, approximately 87% seen once, with approximately 6.2% in the top ten. Germline-derived CDR1 and CDR2 are SGDLS and YYNGEE. The V and J ends lost 0 bases and 0 bases, in that order; junction bases with no gene match: 8. This CDR3 has 17 residues.

Sequencing was performed on peripheral blood. This clonotype originated in a man between 60 and 75 years old who had recovered from COVID-19. The rearrangement uses TRBV9 and TRBJ1-2; TRBD1 matches at 7 bases. CDR3 coding DNA: TGTGCCAGCAGCGTAGAAGACAGGGTATGGTCTAACTATGGCTACACCTTC. Residues: CASSVEDRVWSNYGYTF.